Listed below are T cell receptor beta chains from one sample, sequenced in a study of T-cell reconstitution after alpha-beta-depleted transplantation in children. TCRdb independently ran MiXCR on the PCR reads; one entry per CDR3 protein. The profile covers roughly 500,000 distinct CDR3 sequences, with 30% to 35% appearing a single time and about 2.3% taken by the ten largest. Source: PBMCs from the stem cell graft donor, taken from the stem cell graft. These receptors all come from a human donor who donated a stem cell graft to a child with aplastic anemia. Each CDR3 is given with its conserved first and last residue. A D gene is named only where the DNA matches it firmly. Expanded clones are given a class, and other clones once, few, many or no size at all.

D gene: .; clone size: .; V gene: TRBV29-1; J gene: TRBJ2-2; CDR3 length: 11; CDR3 DNA: TGCAGCGCCCTCATCACCGGGGAGCTGTTTTTT; CDR3 protein: CSALITGELFF
D gene: .; clone size: .; V gene: TRBV20-1; J gene: TRBJ1-1; CDR3 length: 14; CDR3 DNA: TGCAGTGCTAGAGATCCCACCCCAAACACTGAAGCTTTCTTT; CDR3 protein: CSARDPTPNTEAFF
D gene: TRBD1; clone size: .; V gene: TRBV12-3/TRBV12-4; J gene: TRBJ2-3; CDR3 length: 15; CDR3 DNA: TGTGCCAGCAGTGTGGGACAGAGTGGCACAGATACGCAGTATTTT; CDR3 protein: CASSVGQSGTDTQYF
D gene: TRBD1; clone size: few; V gene: TRBV5-5; J gene: TRBJ1-1; CDR3 length: 14; CDR3 DNA: TGTGCCAGCAGCCCCGGGACAGATTACACTGAAGCTTTCTTT; CDR3 protein: CASSPGTDYTEAFF
D gene: .; clone size: .; V gene: TRBV12-3/TRBV12-4; J gene: TRBJ2-7; CDR3 length: 15; CDR3 DNA: TGTGCCAGCACCTTCGGGTTGGTAGCGCAGTACGAGCAGTACTTC; CDR3 protein: CASTFGLVAQYEQYF
D gene: TRBD1; clone size: few; V gene: TRBV24-1; J gene: TRBJ2-2; CDR3 length: 17; CDR3 DNA: TGTGCCACCAGTGACGGACAGGGGAACATTAGAACCGGGGAGCTGTTTTTT; CDR3 protein: CATSDGQGNIRTGELFF
D gene: TRBD1; clone size: many; V gene: TRBV5-1; J gene: TRBJ1-1; CDR3 length: 14; CDR3 DNA: TGTGCCAGCAGTTCCCGGACAGGGAACACTGAAGCTTTCTTT; CDR3 protein: CASSSRTGNTEAFF
D gene: TRBD1; clone size: few; V gene: TRBV20-1; J gene: TRBJ1-5; CDR3 length: 15; CDR3 DNA: TGCAGTGCTAGAGAGACAGGGAGAGGCAATCAGCCCCAGCATTTT; CDR3 protein: CSARETGRGNQPQHF
D gene: TRBD2; clone size: .; V gene: TRBV6-2/TRBV6-3; J gene: TRBJ2-1; CDR3 length: 19; CDR3 DNA: TGTGCCAGCAGCGATTATAAAGGACTAGCGGGCAACTCCTACAATGAGCAGTTCTTC; CDR3 protein: CASSDYKGLAGNSYNEQFF
D gene: .; clone size: .; V gene: TRBV6-1; J gene: TRBJ2-1; CDR3 length: 16; CDR3 DNA: TGTGCCAGCAGTGTAAACACCGGGACAAGGGGCGCTGAGCAGTTCTTC; CDR3 protein: CASSVNTGTRGAEQFF
D gene: .; clone size: .; V gene: TRBV15; J gene: TRBJ1-5; CDR3 length: 14; CDR3 DNA: TGTGCCACCAGCGATGGGCGGTTCAATCAGCCCCAGCATTTT; CDR3 protein: CATSDGRFNQPQHF
D gene: .; clone size: .; V gene: TRBV5-8; J gene: TRBJ2-4; CDR3 length: 14; CDR3 DNA: TGTGCCAGCAGCTTACCGGACAGCCTAAACATTCAGTACTTC; CDR3 protein: CASSLPDSLNIQYF
D gene: TRBD1; clone size: .; V gene: TRBV19; J gene: TRBJ2-2; CDR3 length: 13; CDR3 DNA: TGTGCCAGTAGGGTCGACAGGGTTGGGGAGCTGTTTTTT; CDR3 protein: CASRVDRVGELFF
D gene: TRBD2; clone size: few; V gene: TRBV7-8; J gene: TRBJ2-3; CDR3 length: 16; CDR3 DNA: TGTGCCAGCAGCTTAACCTGGCAGGGAGGGACAGATACGCAGTATTTT; CDR3 protein: CASSLTWQGGTDTQYF
D gene: .; clone size: .; V gene: TRBV7-3; J gene: TRBJ2-7; CDR3 length: 15; CDR3 DNA: TGTGCCAGCAGCTTAACCGGGACATCAGGGGACGAGCAGTACTTC; CDR3 protein: CASSLTGTSGDEQYF
D gene: .; clone size: .; V gene: TRBV12-3/TRBV12-4; J gene: TRBJ1-3; CDR3 length: 11; CDR3 DNA: TGTGCCAGCAATCAAGGAAACACCATATATTTT; CDR3 protein: CASNQGNTIYF
D gene: .; clone size: few; V gene: TRBV6-2/TRBV6-3; J gene: TRBJ1-2; CDR3 length: 14; CDR3 DNA: TGTGCCAGCAGTTACACCGGGACACACTATGGCTACACCTTC; CDR3 protein: CASSYTGTHYGYTF
D gene: .; clone size: few; V gene: TRBV11-2; J gene: TRBJ2-1; CDR3 length: 13; CDR3 DNA: TGTGCCAGCAGCCAAGGGGAGGTCGGGGAGCAGTTCTTC; CDR3 protein: CASSQGEVGEQFF
D gene: TRBD1; clone size: few; V gene: TRBV18; J gene: TRBJ1-5; CDR3 length: 14; CDR3 DNA: TGTGCCAGCAGCCAACAGGGGAGCAATCAGCCCCAGCATTTT; CDR3 protein: CASSQQGSNQPQHF
D gene: .; clone size: .; V gene: TRBV6-2/TRBV6-3; J gene: TRBJ2-1; CDR3 length: 13; CDR3 DNA: TGTGCCAGCAGAAGTAGGGGCTACAATGAGCAGTTCTTC; CDR3 protein: CASRSRGYNEQFF
D gene: TRBD1; clone size: .; V gene: TRBV6-2/TRBV6-3; J gene: TRBJ1-4; CDR3 length: 16; CDR3 DNA: TGTGCCAGCAGTTCGCGATCAGGGGGCCTGAGTGAAAAACTGTTTTTT; CDR3 protein: CASSSRSGGLSEKLFF
D gene: .; clone size: .; V gene: TRBV12-3/TRBV12-4; J gene: TRBJ2-5; CDR3 length: 14; CDR3 DNA: TGTGCCAGCAGCGTAAGGGAGTCCCAAGAGACCCAGTACTTC; CDR3 protein: CASSVRESQETQYF
D gene: TRBD2; clone size: once; V gene: TRBV14; J gene: TRBJ2-1; CDR3 length: 15; CDR3 DNA: TGTGCCAGCAGCCACCTAGCGGGACTTTACAATGAGCAGTTCTTC; CDR3 protein: CASSHLAGLYNEQFF
D gene: .; clone size: few; V gene: TRBV29-1; J gene: TRBJ2-5; CDR3 length: 12; CDR3 DNA: TGCAGCGTTGAGAGGGCTGGGGAGACCCAGTACTTC; CDR3 protein: CSVERAGETQYF
D gene: .; clone size: .; V gene: TRBV5-1; J gene: TRBJ1-1; CDR3 length: 15; CDR3 DNA: TGCGCCAGCAGCTGGACGACAGATATGAACACTGAAGCTTTCTTT; CDR3 protein: CASSWTTDMNTEAFF
D gene: .; clone size: .; V gene: TRBV19; J gene: TRBJ1-4; CDR3 length: 14; CDR3 DNA: TGTGCCAGTAGTATCGCCGGCGCGAATGAAAAACTGTTTTTT; CDR3 protein: CASSIAGANEKLFF
D gene: .; clone size: .; V gene: TRBV7-9; J gene: TRBJ1-1; CDR3 length: 12; CDR3 DNA: TGTGCCAGCAGCTTAGAGTCTACAGGGGCTTTCTTT; CDR3 protein: CASSLESTGAFF
D gene: .; clone size: few; V gene: TRBV20-1; J gene: TRBJ2-1; CDR3 length: 14; CDR3 DNA: TGCAGTGCTAGCTCGGGACCCGCCTACAATGAGCAGTTCTTC; CDR3 protein: CSASSGPAYNEQFF
D gene: TRBD1; clone size: .; V gene: TRBV29-1; J gene: TRBJ1-4; CDR3 length: 15; CDR3 DNA: TGCAGCGTTGAAGGAACCGGGACAGGGGATGAAAAACTGTTTTTT; CDR3 protein: CSVEGTGTGDEKLFF
D gene: .; clone size: .; V gene: TRBV5-1; J gene: TRBJ2-5; CDR3 length: 14; CDR3 DNA: TGCGCCAGCAGCTTGGGCCCCAGAACGGAGACCCAGTACTTC; CDR3 protein: CASSLGPRTETQYF
D gene: .; clone size: .; V gene: TRBV12-3/TRBV12-4; J gene: TRBJ1-5; CDR3 length: 15; CDR3 DNA: TGTGCCAGCAGCTCGGTGACGGGGGCGCGGCAGCCCCAGCATTTT; CDR3 protein: CASSSVTGARQPQHF
D gene: .; clone size: .; V gene: TRBV5-6; J gene: TRBJ2-5; CDR3 length: 14; CDR3 DNA: TGTGCAAGCAGCTTCGGGGCCTTCCAAGAGACCCAGTACTTC; CDR3 protein: CASSFGAFQETQYF
D gene: TRBD2; clone size: .; V gene: TRBV6-4; J gene: TRBJ2-3; CDR3 length: 15; CDR3 DNA: TGTGCCAGCAGTCGACTAGCGGGAGGAGCAGATACGCAGTATTTT; CDR3 protein: CASSRLAGGADTQYF
D gene: .; clone size: few; V gene: TRBV4-1; J gene: TRBJ2-1; CDR3 length: 14; CDR3 DNA: TGCGCCAGCAGCCAAGGTGGGGACTACAATGAGCAGTTCTTC; CDR3 protein: CASSQGGDYNEQFF
D gene: TRBD1; clone size: .; V gene: TRBV28; J gene: TRBJ2-4; CDR3 length: 20; CDR3 DNA: TGTGCCAGCAGCCCGGACAGGGGGCTCATCGGGCTTAACAGGAGGAACATTCAGTACTTC; CDR3 protein: CASSPDRGLIGLNRRNIQYF
D gene: .; clone size: .; V gene: TRBV7-2; J gene: TRBJ2-5; CDR3 length: 14; CDR3 DNA: TGTGCCAGCCGTCCGGGAGTATCGCGAGAGACCCAGTACTTC; CDR3 protein: CASRPGVSRETQYF
D gene: .; clone size: .; V gene: TRBV7-2; J gene: TRBJ2-1; CDR3 length: 13; CDR3 DNA: TGTGCCAGCAGCTCCGTAGACCTGATTGAGCAGTTCTTC; CDR3 protein: CASSSVDLIEQFF
D gene: TRBD2; clone size: .; V gene: TRBV28; J gene: TRBJ2-1; CDR3 length: 15; CDR3 DNA: TGTGCCAGCAGATCTAGCGGGACCATCAACAATGAGCAGTTCTTC; CDR3 protein: CASRSSGTINNEQFF
D gene: .; clone size: few; V gene: TRBV5-1; J gene: TRBJ1-2; CDR3 length: 15; CDR3 DNA: TGCGCCAGCAGCTTGGACGGCGTAATCAACTATGGCTACACCTTC; CDR3 protein: CASSLDGVINYGYTF
D gene: .; clone size: .; V gene: TRBV25-1; J gene: TRBJ1-6; CDR3 length: 12; CDR3 DNA: TGTGCCAGCAGTGGAGCAAATTCACCCCTCCACTTT; CDR3 protein: CASSGANSPLHF
D gene: .; clone size: .; V gene: TRBV20-1; J gene: TRBJ2-1; CDR3 length: 16; CDR3 DNA: TGCAGTGCTGCCCCCTCAGGGAAAAGCTCCTACAATGAGCAGTTCTTC; CDR3 protein: CSAAPSGKSSYNEQFF
D gene: TRBD1; clone size: once; V gene: TRBV5-6; J gene: TRBJ2-5; CDR3 length: 16; CDR3 DNA: TGTGCCAGCAGCCCCGCGGGGGACAGGGGGCCGGAGACCCAGTACTTC; CDR3 protein: CASSPAGDRGPETQYF
D gene: .; clone size: few; V gene: TRBV9; J gene: TRBJ1-2; CDR3 length: 15; CDR3 DNA: TGTGCCAGCAGCGTAACCTGGGGGAACAACTATGGCTACACCTTC; CDR3 protein: CASSVTWGNNYGYTF
D gene: .; clone size: few; V gene: TRBV4-2; J gene: TRBJ1-6; CDR3 length: 15; CDR3 DNA: TGTGCCAGCAGCCAAGACAGCGGGGTAGGATCACCCCTCCACTTT; CDR3 protein: CASSQDSGVGSPLHF
D gene: .; clone size: .; V gene: TRBV6-2/TRBV6-3; J gene: TRBJ2-1; CDR3 length: 14; CDR3 DNA: TGTGCCAGCAGTTCCCGTTTCTCCTACAATGAGCAGTTCTTC; CDR3 protein: CASSSRFSYNEQFF
D gene: .; clone size: few; V gene: TRBV7-2; J gene: TRBJ2-3; CDR3 length: 13; CDR3 DNA: TGTGCCAGCAGCAGGAGGAGGGCAGATACGCAGTATTTT; CDR3 protein: CASSRRRADTQYF